The T cell receptor beta chain described here comes from a study of CD8+ T cells in alopecia areata. Looking at the study overall: Donor skin was harvested from approximately 6-12-month-old C3H/HeJ mice with spontaneous alopecia and grafted onto approximately 7-11-week-old female C3H/HeJ recipients.

The study, taken as a whole, reports: Especially in alopecia totalis/universalis, lesional scalp showed greater clonality than normal scalp did. Scalp sequencing also captures normal skin's resident alphabeta T cells. Among patients, TCR sharing was less clear than in mice, a difference possibly due in part to HLA diversity in the patient population.

Once RNA had been extracted, it was reverse transcribed into cDNA to act as the sequencing template. Produced via immunoSEQ multiplex PCR; TCRdb's table is partial and in-frame only. This repertoire holds around 110,000 clones, and none appear only once. Per germline, CDR1 MNHDT and CDR2 YYDKIL. CDR3 size: 15 residues. J lost 0 bases, V lost 5 bases, and 5 bases had no gene match. With regard to this clone: Its target is unknown. Mouse gene names and germline throughout. The CDR3 goes on 4 residues after the read ends, and that part is filled in from the germline J gene.

This TCR was sampled from a C3H/HeJ mouse with alopecia areata. The MHC haplotype of the strain is H2-k. The specimen was lesional skin. The rearrangement uses TRBV17 and TRBJ2-3; 7 nucleotides align to TRBD2. CDR3 amino acids: CASSGSWGSAETLYF. The CDR3 bases that were read are TGTGCTAGCAGTGGGTCCTGGGGGAGTGCAGAA.